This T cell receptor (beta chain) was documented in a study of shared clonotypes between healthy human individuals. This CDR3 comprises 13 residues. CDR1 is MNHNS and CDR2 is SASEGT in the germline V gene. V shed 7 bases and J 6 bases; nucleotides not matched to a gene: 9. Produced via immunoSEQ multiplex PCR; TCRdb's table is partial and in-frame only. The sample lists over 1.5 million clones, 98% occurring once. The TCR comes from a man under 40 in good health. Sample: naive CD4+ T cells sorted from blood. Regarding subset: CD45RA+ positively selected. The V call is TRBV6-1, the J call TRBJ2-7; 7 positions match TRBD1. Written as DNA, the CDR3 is TGTGCCAGCACCACCCGCAGGGGGAGCGAGCAGTACTTC. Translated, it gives CASTTRRGSEQYF.